The entry that follows covers one TCR beta chain sequence. The data were obtained in a study of OX40 agonist ivuxolimab in advanced cancers. With 2 bases clipped from V and 7 bases from J, the junction kept 13 bases outside the gene matches. Germline V gene lookup returns CDR1 MGHRA and CDR2 YSYEKL. The CDR3 runs to 17 residues. The data were produced by immunoSEQ multiplex PCR, yet TCRdb's version contains in-frame clones alone and is incomplete. The sample yields roughly 71,000 clones, 75% to 85% seen once. V usage is TRBV4-1 and J usage is TRBJ2-2; the match to TRBD1 covers 7 bases. This specimen was CD4+ or CD8+ T cells sorted from blood, taken in a trial of the OX40 agonist ivuxolimab. The receptor was isolated from an adult with an advanced solid tumor such as melanoma, head and neck, liver or kidney cancer. CDR3 in DNA: TGCGCCAGCAGCCAATTAGGAGGACAGGATGGAGGCGGGGAGCTGTTTTTT. The encoded protein is CASSQLGGQDGGGELFF.